This TCR beta chain was profiled in a study of blood T cell repertoires in COVID-19. Germline-derived CDR1 and CDR2 are SGHDN and FVKESK. Trimming took 1 base from V and 12 from J, leaving 13 bases between them. This CDR3 has 13 residues. The data were produced by immunoSEQ multiplex PCR, yet TCRdb's version contains in-frame clones alone and is incomplete. The repertoire consists of some 210,000 clones, with around 90% occurring once and the leading ten covering 5.5% to 6.5%. This receptor was identified in a man in his 60s who had recovered from COVID-19. Sequencing used peripheral blood. The chain carries TRBV14 and TRBJ2-1, with D possibly TRBD2 on 6 matching bases. The CDR3 nucleotides read TGTGCCAGCAGCCAAGGCTCCCGGGACTGGCAGTTCTTC. This codes for CASSQGSRDWQFF.